These T cell receptor beta chains were read from a single sample in a study of blood T cell repertoires in COVID-19. Clones were read by immunoSEQ multiplex PCR, and TCRdb kept only the in-frame ones, dropping some. Of 310,000 or so clones detected, 86% appear once; the ten largest clones hold 1.5% to 2%. The specimen sequenced was peripheral blood. All receptors come from a woman aged 45-60 years with acute or convalescent COVID-19. Each CDR3 is given with its conserved first and last residue. A D gene is named only where the DNA matches it firmly. The size of a clone is reported for some rows only, either as once, few or many, or as a class for expanded clones.

>TRBV11-2|.|TRBD1|TRBJ1-1
TGTGCCAGCAGCTTTACCGGGACAGGGAAGGTTTTCTTT
CASSFTGTGKVFF
>TRBV10-3|.|.|TRBJ2-3
TGTGCCATCAGTGAGGTTATGGGGGGTGCTAGCACAGATACGCAGTATTTT
CAISEVMGGASTDTQYF
>TRBV2|.|.|TRBJ2-7
TGTGCCAGCAGTTCATGGGCTGAGTACGAGCAGTACTTC
CASSSWAEYEQYF
>TRBV7-9|few|TRBD1|TRBJ2-7
TGTGCCAGCAGCTCTTGGACAGGGGTTAGCTACGAGCAGTACTTC
CASSSWTGVSYEQYF
>TRBV28|.|TRBD2|TRBJ2-7
TGTGCCAGCAGTTCCCCTGGGGGACTACATGGCTACGAGCAGTACTTC
CASSSPGGLHGYEQYF
>TRBV10-3|.|TRBD2|TRBJ2-1
TGTGCCATCAGTGATAGCGGGACCTACAATGAGCAGTTCTTC
CAISDSGTYNEQFF
>TRBV5-1|.|TRBD1|TRBJ1-2
TGCGCCAGCAGCTTGGTAGACAGGGGTGGCTATGGCTACACCTTC
CASSLVDRGGYGYTF
>TRBV9|.|TRBD2|TRBJ2-6
TGTGCCAGCAGCATCCTTAGCGGGATTGGGGCCAACGTCCTGACTTTC
CASSILSGIGANVLTF
>TRBV30|.|TRBD1|TRBJ2-5
TGTGCCTGGAGTGTTTTGGGGACAGGGATGGAGACCCAGTACTTC
CAWSVLGTGMETQYF
>TRBV5-6|.|.|TRBJ2-7
TGTGCCAGCGGGCCGGGACACGGTACCTACGAGCAGTACTTC
CASGPGHGTYEQYF
>TRBV5-1|.|TRBD2|TRBJ2-1
TGCGCCAGCAGCTCAGGGACTAGCAGCAATGAGCAGTTCTTC
CASSSGTSSNEQFF
>TRBV10-3|few|TRBD1|TRBJ1-1
TGTGCCATCAGTGAGTCGATTTTGACAGGGAGAAGAGGTACTGAAGCTTTCTTT
CAISESILTGRRGTEAFF
>TRBV3-1/TRBV3-2|few|TRBD1|TRBJ1-2
TGTGCCAGCAGCTTCACAGGGGATGGCTACACCTTC
CASSFTGDGYTF
>TRBV27|.|.|TRBJ1-3
TGTGCCAGCAGACAGACAGGCTCTGGAAACACCATATATTTT
CASRQTGSGNTIYF
>TRBV19|once|.|TRBJ2-3
TGTGCCAGTACCCCTGCCAGCACAAGGGGGGATACGCAGTATTTT
CASTPASTRGDTQYF
>TRBV10-2|.|TRBD2|TRBJ2-3
TGCGCCAGCAGTGAGTTTCGGGCTAGCGGGAAAGATACGCAGTATTTT
CASSEFRASGKDTQYF
>TRBV19|.|TRBD1|TRBJ1-5
TGTGCCAGTAAACAGGGGAATCAGCCCCAGCATTTT
CASKQGNQPQHF
>TRBV5-4|.|TRBD2|TRBJ2-7
TGTGCCAGCGGGCGGGAGATATCCTACGAGCAGTACTTC
CASGREISYEQYF
>TRBV15|few|.|TRBJ1-5
TGTGCCACCAGCCCTACAGGGTTTGGCAATCAGCCCCAGCATTTT
CATSPTGFGNQPQHF
>TRBV19|few|TRBD1|TRBJ1-1
TGTGCCAGTAAGTTGACAGGGGGCGATCCGTTGGATGCTTTCTTT
CASKLTGGDPLDAFF
>TRBV7-2|.|.|TRBJ1-3
TGTGCCAGCAGCAAGCCCGGAGGCTTTAAAAACACCATATATTTT
CASSKPGGFKNTIYF
>TRBV28|once|.|TRBJ1-3
TGTGCCAGCAGTTTCCCTACCTCTGGAAACACCATATATTTT
CASSFPTSGNTIYF
>TRBV28|.|TRBD1|TRBJ1-2
TGTGCCAGCAGGACTTACAGGGGCGCCCTCTATGGCTACACCTTC
CASRTYRGALYGYTF
>TRBV9|once|TRBD2|TRBJ2-1
TGTGCCAGCAGCATATTAGCGGGACCTTACAATGAGCAGTTCTTC
CASSILAGPYNEQFF
>TRBV6-5|.|.|TRBJ2-7
TGTGCCAGCAGTTACCCCGGGGAACCTCCCACCTTC
CASSYPGEPPTF
>TRBV9|.|TRBD1|TRBJ1-1
TGTGCCAGCAGCGGGTCAGGGGGCTGGACTGAAGCTTTCTTT
CASSGSGGWTEAFF
>TRBV6-5|.|TRBD2|TRBJ2-1
TGTGCCAGCAGTTACGGTATGACGGGAGGGACCAATGAGCAGTTCTTC
CASSYGMTGGTNEQFF
>TRBV10-2|.|.|TRBJ1-3
TGCGCCAGCAGGAGCCGGAGCTCTGGAAACACCATATATTTT
CASRSRSSGNTIYF
>TRBV28|.|TRBD2|TRBJ2-1
TGTGCCAGCAGTCAGGCGGGACTAACCATATACAATGAGCAGTTCTTC
CASSQAGLTIYNEQFF
>TRBV5-7|.|.|TRBJ2-6
TGTGCCAGCAGCTTATCTGTACTGGCCAACGTCCTGACTTTC
CASSLSVLANVLTF
>TRBV2|.|TRBD2|TRBJ2-5
TGTGCCAGCAAAGAGCGGGAGAGGGAGACCCAGTACTTC
CASKERERETQYF
>TRBV3-1/TRBV3-2|.|.|TRBJ1-2
TGTGCCAGCAGCCAGGTAGACGACTTAAACTATGGCTACACCTTC
CASSQVDDLNYGYTF
>TRBV28|.|TRBD1|TRBJ1-5
TGTGCCAGCAGTTTGACAGGGTTTGCCAATCAGCCCCAGCATTTT
CASSLTGFANQPQHF
>TRBV6-5|.|.|TRBJ2-1
TGTGCCAGCAGTTACTCGAGCAGGGCAGCCGGCAATGAGCAGTTCTTC
CASSYSSRAAGNEQFF
>TRBV7-3|.|.|TRBJ2-1
TGTGCCAGCAGCTTAAAACCTAGCAGTGACAATGAGCAGTTCTTC
CASSLKPSSDNEQFF
>TRBV27|.|.|TRBJ1-6
TGTGCCAGCAGTTTAGTGGGCCCCTATAATTCACCCCTCCACTTT
CASSLVGPYNSPLHF
>TRBV28|.|TRBD1|TRBJ2-3
TGTGCCAGCAGAAGGACAGGGTTTCTGGATACGCAGTATTTT
CASRRTGFLDTQYF
>TRBV19|.|.|TRBJ1-4
TGTGTTACAGGGCGGCGTGAAAAACTGTTTTTT
CVTGRREKLFF
>TRBV19|.|.|TRBJ2-3
TGTGCCTCAATCGCAGGGGGAGGAGGGTCAGATACGCAGTATTTT
CASIAGGGGSDTQYF
>TRBV7-9|.|.|TRBJ1-2
TGTGCCAGCAGCGTCAGCGGGGGGGGCTACACCTTC
CASSVSGGGYTF
>TRBV19|.|.|TRBJ1-2
TGTGCCAGTAGTTTCTATGACAGGCCCCGCTATGGCTACACCTTC
CASSFYDRPRYGYTF
>TRBV9|.|.|TRBJ2-7
TGTGCCAGCAGCGTAGGCGGTCATGTCTACGAGCAGTACTTC
CASSVGGHVYEQYF
>TRBV1|.|.|TRBJ2-5
TGCACCACCGAGACTAGGATAGAAGAGACCCAGTACTTC
CTTETRIEETQYF
>TRBV7-2|.|.|TRBJ2-3
TGTGCCAGCAGCTTCCCCGTGGGAGGCACAGATACGCAGTATTTT
CASSFPVGGTDTQYF
>TRBV5-1|.|.|TRBJ1-1
TGCGCCAGCAGCTACGGGACAGAAGCTTTCTTT
CASSYGTEAFF
>TRBV3-1/TRBV3-2|.|TRBD1|TRBJ2-7
TGTGCCAGCAGCCAAGAACCCCCGGGACAGCGACTGTACGAGCAGTACTTC
CASSQEPPGQRLYEQYF
>TRBV4-1|.|TRBD2|TRBJ2-1
TGCGCCAGCAGCCAAGGTGCGGGGGGTGAGCAGTTCTTC
CASSQGAGGEQFF
>TRBV10-3|.|.|TRBJ1-3
TGTGCCATCTCAGGGGACTCTGGAAACACCATATATTTT
CAISGDSGNTIYF
>TRBV21-1|.|.|TRBJ1-5
TGTGCCAGCAGCAAAGCCTCAGGCTGCATGTGCCCTAATCAGCCCCAGCATTTT
CASSKASGCMCPNQPQHF